This entry is about one TCR beta chain. The antigen is unknown. This specimen comes from a study of CD8+CD57+ T cells in acquired aplastic anemia. Overall study context: Yields of DNA that came from sorted CD4+ and CD8+ cells averaged roughly 3.3 ug. The study obtained about 11 million reads on average for CD4+ cells from healthy donors. Whole-study findings and limits: There were roughly 28 CD8+ CDR3 sequences that occurred in both patients and controls.

TCR beta VDJ and CDR3 profiles were obtained from a genomic DNA template. A single record per CDR3 protein comes from TCRdb applying MiXCR to the reads. The sample has 30,000 to 40,000 distinct CDR3 sequences, around 76% seen once. The CDR3 is 14 residues long. The ends lost 5 bases at V and 5 bases at J; junction bases unmatched: 12. From germline, CDR1 is SQVTM and CDR2 ANQGSEA. The specimen sequenced was sorted CD4+, CD8+, or CD8+CD57+ T cells (not recorded which) from PBMCs. This TCR came from a human donor in good health, serving as a control. V gene TRBV29-1 combines with J gene TRBJ2-7; TRBD1 aligns across 7 bases. The CDR3 DNA is TGCAGCGTTACCCTCCGACAGGGTGGGAACGAGCAGTACTTC. The encoded protein is CSVTLRQGGNEQYF.